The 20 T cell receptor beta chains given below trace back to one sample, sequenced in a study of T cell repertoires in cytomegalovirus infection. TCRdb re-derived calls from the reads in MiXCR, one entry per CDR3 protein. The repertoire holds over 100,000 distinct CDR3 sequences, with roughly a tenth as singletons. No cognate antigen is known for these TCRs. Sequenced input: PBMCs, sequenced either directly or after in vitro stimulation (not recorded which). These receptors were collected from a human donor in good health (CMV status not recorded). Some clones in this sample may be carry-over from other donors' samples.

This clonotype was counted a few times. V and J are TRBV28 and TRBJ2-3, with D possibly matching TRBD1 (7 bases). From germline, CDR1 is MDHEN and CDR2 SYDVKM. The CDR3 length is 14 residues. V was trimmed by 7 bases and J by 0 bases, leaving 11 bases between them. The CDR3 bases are TGTGCCAGCAACTCAGGGGGGAGCACAGATACGCAGTATTTT. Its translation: CASNSGGSTDTQYF.

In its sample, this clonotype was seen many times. This chain's CDR3 is CASSLYERTSNQPQHF. Written as DNA, the CDR3 is TGTGCCAGCAGTTTATACGAACGGACGAGCAATCAGCCCCAGCATTTT. The rearrangement uses TRBV28 and TRBJ1-5; the D is unclear. Per germline, CDR1 MDHEN and CDR2 SYDVKM. Trimming removed 1 base from V and 1 base from J, with 11 bases in between. The CDR3 length is 16 residues.

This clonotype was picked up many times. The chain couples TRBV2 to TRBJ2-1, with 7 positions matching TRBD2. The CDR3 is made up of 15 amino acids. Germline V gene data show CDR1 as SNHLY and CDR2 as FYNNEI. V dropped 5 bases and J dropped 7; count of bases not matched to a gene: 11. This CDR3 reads CASSRSGITSNEQFF. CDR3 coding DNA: TGTGCCAGCAGTCGAAGCGGGATAACGTCAAATGAGCAGTTCTTC.

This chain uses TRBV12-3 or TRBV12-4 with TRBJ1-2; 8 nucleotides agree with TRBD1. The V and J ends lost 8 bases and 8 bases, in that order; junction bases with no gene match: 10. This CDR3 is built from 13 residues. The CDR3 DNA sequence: TGTGCCAGCCAACAGGGGGAAGGAAACGGCTACACCTTC. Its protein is CASQQGEGNGYTF.

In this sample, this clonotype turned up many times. CDR3 coding DNA: TGCAGCGTTGATCGGCGGGGGGGCATTTACAATGAGCAGTTCTTC. Protein product: CSVDRRGGIYNEQFF. This chain connects TRBV29-1 to TRBJ2-1; 9 bases align to TRBD2. The CDR3 runs to 15 residues. Germline-derived CDR1 and CDR2 are SQVTM and ANQGSEA. Losses at the gene ends were 3 bases for V and 4 bases for J; bases not matched to a gene: 7.

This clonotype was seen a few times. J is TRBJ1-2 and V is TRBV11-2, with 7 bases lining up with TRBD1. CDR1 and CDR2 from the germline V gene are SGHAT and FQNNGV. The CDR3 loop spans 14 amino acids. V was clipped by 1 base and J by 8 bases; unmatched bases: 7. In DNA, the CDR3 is TGTGCCAGCAGCTTAGCGGGACAGCCTCTCGGCTACACCTTC. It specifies CASSLAGQPLGYTF. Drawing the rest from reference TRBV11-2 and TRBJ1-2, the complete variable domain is EAGVAQSPRYKIIEKRQSVAFWCNPISGHATLYWYQQILGQGPKLLIQFQNNGVVDDSQLPKDRFSAERLKGVDSTLKIQPAKLEDSAVYLCASSLAGQPLGYTFGSGTRLTVV.

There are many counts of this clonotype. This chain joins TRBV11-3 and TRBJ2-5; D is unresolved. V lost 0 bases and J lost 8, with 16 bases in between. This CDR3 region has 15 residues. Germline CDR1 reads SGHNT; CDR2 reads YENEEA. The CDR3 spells CASSLEGTDGETQYF. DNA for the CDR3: TGTGCCAGCAGCTTAGAGGGAACAGACGGCGAAACCCAGTACTTC.

Written as DNA, the CDR3 is TGTGCCAGCAGTTACTCGCGTTCACCCCTCCACTTT. As protein: CASSYSRSPLHF. This chain links TRBV6-2 or TRBV6-3 with TRBJ1-6; D remains unclear. Trimming took 0 bases from V and 9 from J, leaving 3 bases between them. Germline CDR1 MNHEY, CDR2 SVGEGT. CDR3 length: 12 residues.

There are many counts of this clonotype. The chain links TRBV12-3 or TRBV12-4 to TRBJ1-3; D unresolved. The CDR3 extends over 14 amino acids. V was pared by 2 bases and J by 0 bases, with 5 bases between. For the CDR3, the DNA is TGTGCCAGCAGTTTATTCAGCTCTGGAAACACCATATATTTT. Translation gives CASSLFSSGNTIYF.

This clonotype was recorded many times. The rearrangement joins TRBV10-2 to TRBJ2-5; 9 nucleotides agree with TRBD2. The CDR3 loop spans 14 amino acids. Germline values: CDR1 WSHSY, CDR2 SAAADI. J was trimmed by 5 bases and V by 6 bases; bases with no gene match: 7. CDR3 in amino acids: CASSDSGSFETQYF. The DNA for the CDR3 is TGCGCCAGCAGCGATAGCGGGAGTTTTGAGACCCAGTACTTC.

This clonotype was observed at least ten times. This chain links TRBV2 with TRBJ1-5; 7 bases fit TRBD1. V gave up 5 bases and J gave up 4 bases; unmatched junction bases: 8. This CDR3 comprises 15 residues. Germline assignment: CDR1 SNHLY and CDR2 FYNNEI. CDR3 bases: TGTGCCAGCAGTAAAAGGGGGCCGGGGAATCAGCCCCAGCATTTT. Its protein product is CASSKRGPGNQPQHF.

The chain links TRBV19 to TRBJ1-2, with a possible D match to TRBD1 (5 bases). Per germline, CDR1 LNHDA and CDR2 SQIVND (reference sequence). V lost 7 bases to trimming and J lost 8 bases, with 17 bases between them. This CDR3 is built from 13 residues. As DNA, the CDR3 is TGTGCCAGTAAATTTCAGGGCCGGGAAGGCTACACCTTC. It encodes CASKFQGREGYTF.

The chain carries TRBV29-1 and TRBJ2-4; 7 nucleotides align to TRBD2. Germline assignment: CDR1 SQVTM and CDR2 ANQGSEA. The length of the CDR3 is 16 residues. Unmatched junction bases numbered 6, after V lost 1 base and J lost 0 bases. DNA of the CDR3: TGCAGCGTTGAAGTGGGCGCGGGGGTAGCCAAAAACATTCAGTACTTC. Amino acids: CSVEVGAGVAKNIQYF.

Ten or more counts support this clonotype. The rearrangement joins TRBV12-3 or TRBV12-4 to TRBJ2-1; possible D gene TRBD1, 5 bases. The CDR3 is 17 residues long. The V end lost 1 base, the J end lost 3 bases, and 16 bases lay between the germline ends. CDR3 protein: CASSLDYPGISYNEQFF. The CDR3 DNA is TGTGCCAGCAGTTTAGACTACCCAGGGATAAGCTACAATGAGCAGTTCTTC.

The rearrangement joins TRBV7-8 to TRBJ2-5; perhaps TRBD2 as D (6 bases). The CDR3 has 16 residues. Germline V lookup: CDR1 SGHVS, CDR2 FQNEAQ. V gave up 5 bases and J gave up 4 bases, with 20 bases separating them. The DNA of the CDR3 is TGTGCCAGCAGCCAAGGGACTGGGGCCATAAGAGAGACCCAGTACTTC. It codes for CASSQGTGAIRETQYF.

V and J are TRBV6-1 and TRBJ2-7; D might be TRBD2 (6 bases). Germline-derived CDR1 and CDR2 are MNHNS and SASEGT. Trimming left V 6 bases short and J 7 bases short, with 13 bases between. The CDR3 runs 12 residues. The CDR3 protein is CASRREAGEQYF. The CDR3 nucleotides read TGTGCCAGCAGAAGGGAGGCGGGAGAGCAGTACTTC.

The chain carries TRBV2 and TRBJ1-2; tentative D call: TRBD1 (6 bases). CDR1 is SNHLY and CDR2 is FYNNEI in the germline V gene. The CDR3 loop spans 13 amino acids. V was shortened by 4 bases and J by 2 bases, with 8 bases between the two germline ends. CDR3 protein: CASSVGTNYGYTF. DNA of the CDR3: TGTGCCAGCAGTGTCGGGACAAACTATGGCTACACCTTC.

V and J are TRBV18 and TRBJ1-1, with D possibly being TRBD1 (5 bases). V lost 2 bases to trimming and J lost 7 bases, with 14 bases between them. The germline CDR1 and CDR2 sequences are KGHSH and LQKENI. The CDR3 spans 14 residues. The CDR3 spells CASSPSREGSEAFF. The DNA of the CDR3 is TGTGCCAGCTCACCATCCAGGGAGGGGAGTGAAGCTTTCTTT.

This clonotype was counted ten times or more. The DNA of the CDR3 is TGTGCCAGCAGCTTGGAACAGAACACTGAAGCTTTCTTT. Amino acids: CASSLEQNTEAFF. The genes are TRBV5-4 and TRBJ1-1; D gene unclear. The CDR3 is 13 residues long. Trimming took off 0 bases at V and 1 base at J, with 4 bases between the two ends. Germline CDR1 and CDR2: SGHNT and YYREEE (reference sequence).

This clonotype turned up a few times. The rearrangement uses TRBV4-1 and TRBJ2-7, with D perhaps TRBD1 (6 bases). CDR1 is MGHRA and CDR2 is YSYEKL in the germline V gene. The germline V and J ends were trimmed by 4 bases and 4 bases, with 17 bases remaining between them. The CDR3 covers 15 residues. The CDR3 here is CASSPIRGGAYEQYF. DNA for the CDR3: TGCGCCAGCAGCCCAATCCGAGGGGGTGCGTACGAGCAGTACTTC.